This T cell receptor beta chain was recovered during a study of blood T cell repertoires in COVID-19 (dated by TCRdb to about 2020). For context, the study as a whole: The collaborator samples originated in the United States, Italy and Spain and spanned the acute and convalescent phases of COVID-19. The samples were drawn from the first 160 participants of the ongoing ImmuneRACE study and from over 950 subjects provided by 6 global collaborators. Where HLA class I and class II types were available, the types were taken from metadata supplied by the sample provider, not from assay-based typing. The repertoires were made available in a free public database intended to serve as a resource for research on the immune response to SARS-CoV-2. The sample metadata nearly always contained a de-identified subject ID, COVID-19 status, age in years and sex. Subjects who had been exposed to COVID-19, were actively infected with it, or had recovered from it provided the deeply sampled blood TCRbeta repertoires that made up the dataset. The prospective study material was composed of cDNA or gDNA derived from T cells, B-cell-depleted T cells, or PBMCs. Summary of the overall study and its limitations: How much clinical and demographic metadata was included differed by source and by participant, and the metadata was provided uncurated.

At one collaborating source in Seattle, patients were enrolled during active infection and were followed longitudinally through the course of disease. Collaborating institutions collected whole blood in K2EDTA tubes following their own protocols. Collaborator samples were shipped for TCRbeta analysis as frozen whole blood, isolated PBMCs, or DNA extracted from either sample type. Turning to this clone: Its antigen target is currently unknown. No qualities accompany the bases; no much larger clone lies one base away.

The immunoSEQ Assay, a bias-controlled multiplex PCR, was used to amplify TCRbeta CDR3 regions from genomic DNA. The published analysis was carried out like this. Nucleated cell counts per sample were estimated from amplification of reference gene primers within the assay. To quantify the absolute abundance of each unique TCRbeta CDR3 rearrangement, sequence reads were collapsed and filtered. For each sample, productive Simpson clonality was calculated by taking the square root of Simpson's diversity index across productive rearrangements. As stored in TCRdb, this immuneACCESS dataset retains in-frame rearrangements with V and J assigned. A fraction of the clones does not appear; measured against another copy, unresolved V genes explain less than half of the discrepancy, and the remainder lacks a known reason. For V, J and clone size, that table is used; D and trimming come from the DNA. Here the sample has 160,000 or so clones; 87% occur a single time. Under 13% of the sample is held by the ten biggest clonotypes.

Trimming costs V 3 bases and J 0 bases, and their ends lie 12 bases apart. According to the germline V gene, CDR1 reads LGHNA and CDR2 reads YNFKEQ. The CDR3 covers 16 residues, taking in both the cysteine and the phenylalanine. CDR3 DNA only is kept here, 48 bases in frame from base 1. This chain joins TRBV4-2 to TRBJ1-5, with the identity of the D gene unclear. The TCR comes from a woman between 65 and 79 years old with COVID-19, enrolled during active disease. The sample consisted of peripheral blood. In nucleotides, the sequence is TGTGCCAGCAGCCAGGGCCTCGGGATTAGCAATCAGCCCCAGCATTTT. Protein translation: CASSQGLGISNQPQHF.